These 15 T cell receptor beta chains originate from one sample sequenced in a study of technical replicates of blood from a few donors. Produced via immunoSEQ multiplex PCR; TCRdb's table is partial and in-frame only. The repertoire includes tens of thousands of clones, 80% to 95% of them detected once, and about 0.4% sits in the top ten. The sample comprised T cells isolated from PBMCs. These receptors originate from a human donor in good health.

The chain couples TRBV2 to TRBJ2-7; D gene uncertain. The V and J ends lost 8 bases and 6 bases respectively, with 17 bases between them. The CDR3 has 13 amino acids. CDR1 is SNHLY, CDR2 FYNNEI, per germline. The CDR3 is CASCGVGVPEQYF. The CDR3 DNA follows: TGTGCCAGCTGCGGCGTCGGAGTACCCGAGCAGTACTTC.

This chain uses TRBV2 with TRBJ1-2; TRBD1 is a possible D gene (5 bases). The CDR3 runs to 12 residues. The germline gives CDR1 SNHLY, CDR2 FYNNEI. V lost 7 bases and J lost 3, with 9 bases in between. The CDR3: CASIGRDYGYTF. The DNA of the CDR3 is TGTGCCAGCATAGGCAGGGACTATGGCTACACCTTC.

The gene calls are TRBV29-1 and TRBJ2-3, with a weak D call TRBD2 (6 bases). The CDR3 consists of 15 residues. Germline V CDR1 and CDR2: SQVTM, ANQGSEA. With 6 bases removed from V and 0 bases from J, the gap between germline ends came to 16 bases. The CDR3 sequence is CSVNLRGTSTDTQYF. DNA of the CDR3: TGCAGCGTCAACCTCAGAGGGACTAGCACAGATACGCAGTATTTT.

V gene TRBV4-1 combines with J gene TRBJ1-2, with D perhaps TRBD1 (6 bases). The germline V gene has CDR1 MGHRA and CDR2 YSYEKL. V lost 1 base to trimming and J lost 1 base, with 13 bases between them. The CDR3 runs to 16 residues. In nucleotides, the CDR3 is TGCGCCAGCAGCCAAGGGCAGGGGATTATTAACTATGGCTACACCTTC. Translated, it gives CASSQGQGIINYGYTF.

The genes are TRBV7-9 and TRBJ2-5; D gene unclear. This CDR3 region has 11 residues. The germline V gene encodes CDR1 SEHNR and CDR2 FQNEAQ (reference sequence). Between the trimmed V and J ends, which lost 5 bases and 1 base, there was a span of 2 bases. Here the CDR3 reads CASSLQETQYF. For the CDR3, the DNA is TGTGCCAGCAGCCTCCAAGAGACCCAGTACTTC.

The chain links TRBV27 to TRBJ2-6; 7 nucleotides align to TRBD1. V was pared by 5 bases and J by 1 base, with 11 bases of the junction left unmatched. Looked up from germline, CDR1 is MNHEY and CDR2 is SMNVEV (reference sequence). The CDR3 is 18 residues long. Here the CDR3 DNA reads TGTGCCAGCAGTACAGGGGTGGCTACCATTTCTGGGGCCAACGTCCTGACTTTC. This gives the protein CASSTGVATISGANVLTF.

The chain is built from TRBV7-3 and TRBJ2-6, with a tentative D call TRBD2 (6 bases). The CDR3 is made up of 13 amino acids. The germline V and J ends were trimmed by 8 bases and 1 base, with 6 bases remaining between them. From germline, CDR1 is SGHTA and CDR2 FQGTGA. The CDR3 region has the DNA TGTGCCAGCGGACTATCTGGGGCCAACGTCCTGACTTTC. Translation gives CASGLSGANVLTF.

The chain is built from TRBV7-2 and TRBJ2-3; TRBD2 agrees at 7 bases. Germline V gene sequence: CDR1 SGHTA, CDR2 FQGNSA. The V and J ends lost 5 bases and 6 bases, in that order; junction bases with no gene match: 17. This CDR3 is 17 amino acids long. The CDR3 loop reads CASSNLGEGPSSDTQYF. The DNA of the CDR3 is TGTGCCAGCAGCAACCTCGGGGAGGGCCCAAGTTCGGATACGCAGTATTTT.

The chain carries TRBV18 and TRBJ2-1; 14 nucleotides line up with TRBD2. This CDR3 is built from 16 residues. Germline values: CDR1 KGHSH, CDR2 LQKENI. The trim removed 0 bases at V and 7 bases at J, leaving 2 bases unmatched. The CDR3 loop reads CASSPPGLAGENEQFF. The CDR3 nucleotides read TGTGCCAGCTCACCACCGGGACTAGCGGGAGAGAATGAGCAGTTCTTC.

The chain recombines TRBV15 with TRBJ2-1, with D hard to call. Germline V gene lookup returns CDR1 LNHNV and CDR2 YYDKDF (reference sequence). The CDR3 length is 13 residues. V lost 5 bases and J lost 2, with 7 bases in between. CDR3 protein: CATSHLPYNEQFF. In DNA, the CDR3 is TGTGCCACCAGCCATCTACCCTACAATGAGCAGTTCTTC.

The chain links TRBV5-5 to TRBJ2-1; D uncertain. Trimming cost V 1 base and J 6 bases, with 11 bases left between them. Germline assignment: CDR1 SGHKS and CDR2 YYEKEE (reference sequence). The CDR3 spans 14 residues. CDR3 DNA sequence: TGTGCCAGCAGCTTGAGATGGCAGGTCAATGAGCAGTTCTTC. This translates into CASSLRWQVNEQFF.

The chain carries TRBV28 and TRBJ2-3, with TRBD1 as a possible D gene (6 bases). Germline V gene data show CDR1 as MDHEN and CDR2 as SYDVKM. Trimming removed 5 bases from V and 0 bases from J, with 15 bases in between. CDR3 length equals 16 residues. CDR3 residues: CASSPRQDLSTDTQYF. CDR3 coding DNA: TGTGCCAGCAGTCCACGACAGGACCTTAGCACAGATACGCAGTATTTT.

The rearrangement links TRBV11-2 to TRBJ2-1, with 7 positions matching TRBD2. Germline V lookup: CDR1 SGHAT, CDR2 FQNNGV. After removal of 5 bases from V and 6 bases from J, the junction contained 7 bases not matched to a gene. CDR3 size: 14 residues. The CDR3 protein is CASSRRLAGNEQFF. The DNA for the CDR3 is TGTGCCAGCAGCCGAAGACTAGCAGGCAATGAGCAGTTCTTC.

The DNA of the CDR3 is TGTGCCAGCAGTGACTCGGGACAGGGGAAGACTGAAGCTTTCTTT. Its translation is CASSDSGQGKTEAFF. The V and J genes are TRBV6-4 and TRBJ1-1; 10 bases match TRBD1. Trimming cost V 0 bases and J 5 bases; bases outside gene matches: 3. The CDR3 spans 15 residues. Per the germline V gene, CDR1 is MRHNA and CDR2 is SNTAGT.

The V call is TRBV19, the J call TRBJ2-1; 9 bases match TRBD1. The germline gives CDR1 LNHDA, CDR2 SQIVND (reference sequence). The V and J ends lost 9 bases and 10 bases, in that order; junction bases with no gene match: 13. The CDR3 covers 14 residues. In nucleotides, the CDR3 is TGTGCCAGCTCCGGGACAGGGTCTTTATTAGAGCAGTTCTTC. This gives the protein CASSGTGSLLEQFF.